This T cell receptor (beta chain) was sequenced in a study of blood T cell repertoires in COVID-19. As for the study in general: Material from acute and convalescent COVID-19 was sourced from the United States, Italy and Spain. From T cells, B-cell-depleted T cells, or PBMCs came the material, which was cDNA or gDNA.

Germline V gene lookup returns CDR1 LNHDA and CDR2 SQIVND (reference sequence). This CDR3 spans 13 amino acids. Deletions cut 3 bases from V and 3 bases from J, with 8 bases between. Assay: immunoSEQ multiplex PCR; the TCRdb copy retains only in-frame clones and omits some. The table includes around 100,000 clones, around nine tenths detected once. Material for sequencing was peripheral blood. This chain links TRBV19 with TRBJ1-1; D is undetermined. This sequence was found in a man aged 80 or over with acute or convalescent COVID-19. The CDR3, as DNA: TGTGCCAGTAGTATCCCGGGGTACACTGAAGCTTTCTTT. Amino acid sequence: CASSIPGYTEAFF.